The 27 T cell receptor beta chains below come from one sample, sequenced in a study of T cell responses to AZD1222 COVID-19 vaccine (TCRdb year 2021). The method was the immunoSEQ multiplex PCR assay. This is the immuneACCESS table as TCRdb keeps it, with only in-frame sequences that have V and J called. A part of the clones is gone; compared with another copy, unresolved V genes explain less than half, and the rest is unexplained. For this sample the table gives about 130,000 clones, of which 85% to 95% were detected only once. The top ten clones comprise 5.4% of the sample. The sample's time point label is to be understood as: baseline before first vaccination. This sample comprised peripheral blood, obtained on day 0 of AZD1222 vaccination. The receptors come from an adult in good health.

CDR3 nucleotide sequence: TGTGCCAGCAGCTTGGGGCGGCATTCCTACAATGAGCAGTTCTTC. This encodes CASSLGRHSYNEQFF. The genes are TRBV5-6 and TRBJ2-1; D not certain. This CDR3 spans 15 amino acids. Germline CDR1 is SGHDT and CDR2 is YYEEEE. V dropped 0 bases and J dropped 1 base, with 8 bases sitting between them.

The chain combines TRBV12-3 or TRBV12-4 with TRBJ1-1; no clear D. Between the trimmed V and J ends, which lost 4 bases and 2 bases, there was a span of 5 bases. The CDR3 sequence is 12 residues long. The CDR3 DNA reads TGTGCCAGCAGTTGGCTCAACACTGAAGCTTTCTTT. It encodes CASSWLNTEAFF.

The chain employs TRBV21-1 and TRBJ2-7. TRBV21-1 has pseudogene status. This CDR3 has 17 residues. The CDR3, as DNA: TGTGCCAGCAGCAAAGCGTTTGGAGAAATAGGCAGGTACGAGCAGTACTTC. Encoded protein: CASSKAFGEIGRYEQYF.

V gene TRBV20-1 combines with J gene TRBJ2-7; the D gene is possibly TRBD1 (6 bases). The CDR3 covers 10 residues. Per the germline V gene, CDR1 is DFQATT and CDR2 is SNEGSKA (reference sequence). Trimming removed 3 bases from V and 11 bases from J, with 11 bases in between. The CDR3 sequence: CSASREGEYF. The CDR3, as DNA: TGCAGTGCTAGTCGTGAGGGGGAGTACTTC.

This clone was counted once. The chain joins TRBV7-6 to TRBJ1-1; a weak D match, TRBD1 (5 bases). Trimming removed 1 base at V and 3 bases at J, with 9 bases between. Germline V gene data show CDR1 as SGHVS and CDR2 as FNYEAQ. The CDR3 has 14 residues. The CDR3 nucleotides are TGTGCCAGCAGCTTAGATGGGGGGGACACTGAAGCTTTCTTT. This sequence encodes CASSLDGGDTEAFF.

J is TRBJ2-7 and V is TRBV4-2; D is possibly TRBD1 (6 bases). V was pared by 3 bases and J by 0 bases, with 9 bases between. Germline CDR1 and CDR2: LGHNA and YNFKEQ. The CDR3 runs to 14 residues. The CDR3 spells CASSQTGVSYEQYF. As DNA, the CDR3 is TGTGCCAGCAGCCAGACAGGAGTCTCCTACGAGCAGTACTTC.

The CDR3, as DNA: TGTGCCAGCAGCTTAGGATTGGGGGAAAAACTGTTTTTT. Its translation is CASSLGLGEKLFF. This rearrangement joins TRBV11-2 to TRBJ1-4; D gene unclear. Trimming stripped 1 base from V and 8 bases from J, with 8 bases between. Germline V lookup: CDR1 SGHAT, CDR2 FQNNGV. This CDR3 comprises 13 residues. Supplemented by reference TRBV11-2 and TRBJ1-4, the full variable domain reads EAGVAQSPRYKIIEKRQSVAFWCNPISGHATLYWYQQILGQGPKLLIQFQNNGVVDDSQLPKDRFSAERLKGVDSTLKIQPAKLEDSAVYLCASSLGLGEKLFFGSGTQLSVL.

This chain links TRBV7-3 with TRBJ2-3; D ambiguous. CDR1 SGHTA and CDR2 FQGTGA come from the germline V gene. This CDR3 is built from 14 residues. V dropped 4 bases and J dropped 6 bases, with 14 bases sitting between them. The CDR3 reads CASSSSFGVDTQYF. CDR3 sequence (DNA): TGTGCCAGCAGCTCCTCCTTTGGGGTGGATACGCAGTATTTT. Supplemented by reference TRBV7-3 and TRBJ2-3, the full variable domain reads GAGVSQTPSNKVTEKGKYVELRCDPISGHTALYWYRQSLGQGPEFLIYFQGTGAADDSGLPNDRFFAVRPEGSVSTLKIQRTERGDSAVYLCASSSSFGVDTQYFGPGTRLTVL.

The J gene is TRBJ1-3, the V gene TRBV5-1; 8 nucleotides agree with TRBD1. The CDR3 totals 17 residues. V lost 1 base, J lost 0 bases, and 6 bases stayed unmatched. The germline gives CDR1 SGHRS, CDR2 YFSETQ. The CDR3 coding sequence is TGCGCCAGCAGCTTGCCCCGTGACAGGGGCTCTGGAAACACCATATATTTT. Its translation: CASSLPRDRGSGNTIYF.

The chain couples TRBV2 to TRBJ1-4, with D perhaps matching TRBD1 (5 bases). CDR1 is SNHLY, CDR2 FYNNEI, per germline. CDR3 size: 16 residues. With 6 bases removed from V and 8 bases from J, the gap between germline ends came to 22 bases. CDR3 in amino acids: CASSRQPAATREKLFF. CDR3 bases: TGTGCCAGCAGCCGACAGCCGGCAGCCACAAGGGAAAAACTGTTTTTT.

This sequence joins TRBV27 and TRBJ2-5, with D perhaps TRBD2 (6 bases). V dropped 4 bases and J dropped 5 bases, with 11 bases sitting between them. Germline CDR1 is MNHEY and CDR2 is SMNVEV (reference sequence). The CDR3 extends over 13 amino acids. This CDR3 is CASSWGVGETQYF. As DNA, the CDR3 is TGTGCCAGCAGTTGGGGGGTGGGGGAGACCCAGTACTTC.

The chain couples TRBV6-5 to TRBJ2-5, with 9 positions matching TRBD1. The germline gives CDR1 MNHEY, CDR2 SVGAGI. This CDR3 has 14 residues. The trim removed 8 bases at V and 0 bases at J, leaving 4 bases unmatched. CDR3 protein: CASRDRAYQETQYF. CDR3 DNA sequence: TGTGCCAGCCGGGACAGGGCGTACCAAGAGACCCAGTACTTC.

This clone came up once. V gene TRBV3-1 (or the pseudogene TRBV3-2) combines with J gene TRBJ1-2; perhaps TRBD1 as D (5 bases). Trimming stripped 1 base from V and 6 bases from J, with 6 bases between. Germline V gene sequence: CDR1 LGHDT, CDR2 YNNKEL (reference sequence). This CDR3 has 12 amino acids. This chain's CDR3 is CASSQAQDGYTF. The DNA for the CDR3 is TGTGCCAGCAGCCAAGCACAGGATGGCTACACCTTC.

The rearrangement uses TRBV5-1 and TRBJ2-1; TRBD2 aligns across 8 bases. Germline CDR1 reads SGHRS; CDR2 reads YFSETQ. The CDR3 loop spans 17 amino acids. Trimming took 4 bases from V and 5 from J; bases not matched to a gene: 14. CDR3 protein: CASSPPGGRSLDNEQFF. The CDR3 DNA reads TGCGCCAGCAGCCCCCCTGGCGGGAGGAGTCTTGACAATGAGCAGTTCTTC.

The genes are TRBV5-4 and TRBJ1-1; 9 bases map to TRBD1. J gave up 10 bases and V 2 bases, and 6 bases lay outside the gene matches. This CDR3 has 13 amino acids. Germline loops: CDR1 SGHNT, CDR2 YYREEE (reference sequence). In DNA, the CDR3 is TGTGCCAGCAGCTTCGGACAGGGACAGGGAGCTTTCTTT. It is translated as CASSFGQGQGAFF.

The V call is TRBV6-5, the J call TRBJ1-3; 8 positions agree with TRBD1. There are 15 residues in the CDR3. Germline V CDR1 and CDR2: MNHEY, SVGAGI. Trimming removed 4 bases from V and 6 bases from J; junction bases left unmatched: 8. The CDR3 DNA reads as TGTGCCAGCAGTTTTATCGGACAGGGAGTAAACACCATATATTTT. Translating it yields CASSFIGQGVNTIYF.

The rearrangement uses TRBV7-6 and TRBJ2-2; 11 nucleotides match TRBD2. CDR3 length equals 15 residues. Germline loops: CDR1 SGHVS, CDR2 FNYEAQ. The junction had 5 bases not matched to a gene; V was cut back by 5 bases and J by 6 bases. The CDR3 bases are TGTGCCAGCAGCCCACTAGCGGGGGTCCCCGGGGAGCTGTTTTTT. Its protein product is CASSPLAGVPGELFF.

The gene calls are TRBV9 and TRBJ1-2, with no clear D. Deletions cut 1 base from V and 4 bases from J, with 14 bases between. Germline assignment: CDR1 SGDLS and CDR2 YYNGEE. This CDR3 is 15 amino acids long. DNA for the CDR3: TGTGCCAGCAGCGTAATAGACGGACCCTCCTATGGCTACACCTTC. Translating gives CASSVIDGPSYGYTF. The full variable domain, its missing parts supplied by reference TRBV9 and TRBJ1-2, is DSGVTQTPKHLITATGQRVTLRCSPRSGDLSVYWYQQSLDQGLQFLIQYYNGEERAKGNILERFSAQQFPDLHSELNLSSLELGDSALYFCASSVIDGPSYGYTFGSGTRLTVV.

The chain combines TRBV5-1 with TRBJ1-5, with D possibly TRBD1 on 6 matching bases. V was pared by 4 bases and J by 6 bases, with 17 bases between. Germline values: CDR1 SGHRS, CDR2 YFSETQ. The CDR3 runs to 15 residues. The CDR3 reads CASSLGWGAGQPQHF. DNA of the CDR3: TGCGCCAGCAGCCTCGGATGGGGGGCTGGTCAGCCCCAGCATTTT. Supplemented by reference TRBV5-1 and TRBJ1-5, the full variable domain reads KAGVTQTPRYLIKTRGQQVTLSCSPISGHRSVSWYQQTPGQGLQFLFEYFSETQRNKGNFPGRFSGRQFSNSRSEMNVSTLELGDSALYLCASSLGWGAGQPQHFGDGTRLSIL.

The chain joins TRBV14 to TRBJ1-2; D gene ambiguous. The CDR3 sequence is 12 residues long. Trimming shortened V by 0 bases and J by 7 bases, and 6 bases separated the two germline ends. Germline V gene data show CDR1 as SGHDN and CDR2 as FVKESK. CDR3 loop: CASSQDGSGYTF. Here the CDR3 DNA reads TGTGCCAGCAGCCAAGATGGGTCTGGCTACACCTTC. The whole variable domain, filled in from reference TRBV14 and TRBJ1-2, reads EAGVTQFPSHSVIEKGQTVTLRCDPISGHDNLYWYRRVMGKEIKFLLHFVKESKQDESGMPNNRFLAERTGGTYSTLKVQPAELEDSGVYFCASSQDGSGYTFGSGTRLTVV.

This clone was recorded once. The chain has TRBV9 and TRBJ1-2, with D possibly matching TRBD1 (5 bases). This CDR3 comprises 13 residues. Germline lookup yields CDR1 SGDLS and CDR2 YYNGEE. V was cut by 3 bases and J by 0 bases, with 6 bases left in between. The CDR3 loop reads CASSETANYGYTF. CDR3 bases: TGTGCCAGCAGCGAGACAGCTAACTATGGCTACACCTTC.

This clone was seen more than once but under ten times. The chain joins TRBV6-1 to TRBJ2-5; D gene uncertain. The V end was cut by 1 base, the J end by 4 bases, with 7 bases between. Per the germline V gene, CDR1 is MNHNS and CDR2 is SASEGT. The CDR3 runs 13 residues. In nucleotides, the CDR3 is TGTGCCAGCAGTGAAGAATTTCCAGAGACCCAGTACTTC. Amino acids: CASSEEFPETQYF.

The V call is TRBV7-9, the J call TRBJ2-3; D not certain. This CDR3 region has 13 residues. V was trimmed by 5 bases and J by 6 bases, leaving 12 bases between them. From germline, CDR1 is SEHNR and CDR2 FQNEAQ (reference sequence). CDR3 in amino acids: CASSPRALDTQYF. The CDR3 DNA is TGTGCCAGCAGCCCGCGAGCATTGGATACGCAGTATTTT.

V and J are TRBV19 and TRBJ2-3; 7 nucleotides agree with TRBD2. Losses at the gene ends were 1 base for V and 6 bases for J; bases not matched to a gene: 7. The length of the CDR3 is 15 residues. From germline, CDR1 is LNHDA and CDR2 SQIVND (reference sequence). CDR3 nucleotide sequence: TGTGCCAGTAGTATAGGCGGCGGGAGAGGGGATACGCAGTATTTT. Translation gives CASSIGGGRGDTQYF. Full variable domain (remainder filled in from reference TRBV19 and TRBJ2-3): DGGITQSPKYLFRKEGQNVTLSCEQNLNHDAMYWYRQDPGQGLRLIYYSQIVNDFQKGDIAEGYSVSREKKESFPLTVTSAQKNPTAFYLCASSIGGGRGDTQYFGPGTRLTVL.

The chain joins TRBV6-2 or TRBV6-3 to TRBJ2-2, with 7 bases matching TRBD2. The trim removed 5 bases at V and 7 bases at J, leaving 4 bases unmatched. The germline gives CDR1 MNHEY, CDR2 SVGEGT. The CDR3 has 13 amino acids. CDR3 bases: TGTGCCAGCAGTAGCGGGAATCGCGGGGAGCTGTTTTTT. Residues: CASSSGNRGELFF.

The V and J genes are TRBV5-1 and TRBJ2-3; TRBD1 or TRBD2 may be the D gene (5 bases each). V lost 6 bases and J 6 bases, leaving 17 bases between the germline ends. This CDR3 is 14 amino acids long. Germline-derived CDR1 and CDR2 are SGHRS and YFSETQ. The CDR3 protein is CASTATSTGDTQYF. CDR3 nucleotides: TGCGCCAGCACCGCTACTAGTACAGGTGATACGCAGTATTTT.

This sequence joins TRBV5-8 and TRBJ1-5; TRBD1 aligns across 7 bases. V was clipped by 4 bases and J by 3 bases; unmatched bases: 10. The CDR3 length is 16 residues. CDR1 is SGHTS, CDR2 YDEGEE, per germline. CDR3 nucleotides: TGTGCCAGCAGCGGAGGGGACAGAGATCTCAATCAGCCCCAGCATTTT. Protein: CASSGGDRDLNQPQHF.